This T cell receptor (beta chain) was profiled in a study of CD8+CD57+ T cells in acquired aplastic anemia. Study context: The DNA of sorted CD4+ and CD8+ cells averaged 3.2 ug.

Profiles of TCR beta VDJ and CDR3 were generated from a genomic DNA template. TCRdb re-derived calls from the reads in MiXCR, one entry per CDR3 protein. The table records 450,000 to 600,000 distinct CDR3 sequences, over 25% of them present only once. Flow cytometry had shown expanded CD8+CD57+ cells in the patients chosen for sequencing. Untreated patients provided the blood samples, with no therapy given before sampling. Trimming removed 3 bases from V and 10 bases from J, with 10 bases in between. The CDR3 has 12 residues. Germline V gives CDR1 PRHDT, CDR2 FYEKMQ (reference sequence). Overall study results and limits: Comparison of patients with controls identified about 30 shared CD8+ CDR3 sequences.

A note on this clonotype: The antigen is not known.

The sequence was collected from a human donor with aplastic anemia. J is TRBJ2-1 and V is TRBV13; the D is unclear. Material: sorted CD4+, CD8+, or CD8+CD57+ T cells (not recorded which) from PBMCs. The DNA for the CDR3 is TGTGCCAGCAGCTTTTTAGGGCACGAGCAGTTCTTC. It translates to CASSFLGHEQFF. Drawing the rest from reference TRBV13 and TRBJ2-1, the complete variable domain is AAGVIQSPRHLIKEKRETATLKCYPIPRHDTVYWYQQGPGQDPQFLISFYEKMQSDKGSIPDRFSAQQFSDYHSELNMSSLELGDSALYFCASSFLGHEQFFGPGTRLTVL.